This T cell receptor (beta chain) was recovered during a study of identical twins. General study results and limits: High-abundance cord blood beta clonotypes had fewer insertions; memory repertoires showed none.

MiXCR, applied by TCRdb to the 5' RACE reads, yields one record per CDR3 protein. The sample lists 1.5 million to 2 million distinct CDR3 sequences; around 29% were seen once. The V gene end was trimmed by 0 bases and the J gene end by 1 base; junction bases not matched to a gene: 0. The germline CDR1 and CDR2 sequences are DFQATT and SNEGSKA (reference sequence). The CDR3 contains 14 residues. This clonotype has at least ten counts. Antigen: not known. Being one base from a much bigger clone, this may be a read error. This chain connects TRBV20-1 to TRBJ2-3; 8 nucleotides line up with TRBD2. This receptor was identified in a newborn girl in good health. Sequencing was done on a sample of cord blood. For the CDR3, the DNA is TGCAGTGCTAGAGAGACTAGCGGCACAGATACGCAGTATTTT. Its translation: CSARETSGTDTQYF.